What follows is one T cell receptor (beta chain) and its context. Its antigen is as yet unknown. Being one base from a much bigger clone, this may be a read error. The data were taken from a study of T cell repertoires in cytomegalovirus infection. Study-wide context: In public TCR beta signatures, there were indications of both CMV infection and matching HLA type.

Whole-study results and caveats: HLA-C-restricted CMV clonotypes gave the most frequent clonotype in two of eight donors. Using cumulative public TCR beta family frequency, the authors identified those who carried CMV together with the relevant HLA.

TCRdb reanalysed the reads using MiXCR and keeps one entry per CDR3 protein. The sample has some 600,000 distinct CDR3 sequences, around 24% seen once. CDR1 is SGHDT, CDR2 YYEEEE, per germline. CDR3 length: 14 residues. The chain is built from TRBV5-6 and TRBJ2-1; D gene ambiguous. Input material: CD8+ T cells from PBMCs. The TCR was taken from a human donor in good health (CMV status not recorded). Some clones in this sample may be carry-over from other donors' samples. Written as DNA, the CDR3 is TGTGCCAGCAGATTGGGTCGACCAGCCGATGAGCAGTTCTTC. Its translation is CASRLGRPADEQFF.